This T cell receptor (beta chain) was recorded in a study of blood T cell repertoires in COVID-19. Study details: The United States, Italy and Spain were the sources of the acute and convalescent COVID-19 samples. Sample material is recorded as cDNA or gDNA derived from T cells, B-cell-depleted T cells, or PBMCs.

This clone was counted a few times. Trimming left V 4 bases short and J 2 bases short, with 6 bases between. Germline CDR1 reads KGHSH; CDR2 reads LQKENI. The CDR3 has 13 amino acids. Original methodology: Reference gene primer amplification gave nucleated cell count estimates. Profiling relied on immunoSEQ multiplex PCR, and the TCRdb table lists in-frame clones only, not all of them. The V and J calls and clone size were taken over from that table, and D and trimming were inferred from the DNA. The table records 95,000 to 150,000 clones, 82% of them present only once. The sequencing sample was made of peripheral blood. The genes are TRBV18 and TRBJ1-3; D is unclear. The clonotype was recovered from a woman between 65 and 79 years old with acute or convalescent COVID-19. CDR3 nucleotide sequence: TGTGCCAGCTCACGAAACACTGGAAACACCATATATTTT. Protein product: CASSRNTGNTIYF.